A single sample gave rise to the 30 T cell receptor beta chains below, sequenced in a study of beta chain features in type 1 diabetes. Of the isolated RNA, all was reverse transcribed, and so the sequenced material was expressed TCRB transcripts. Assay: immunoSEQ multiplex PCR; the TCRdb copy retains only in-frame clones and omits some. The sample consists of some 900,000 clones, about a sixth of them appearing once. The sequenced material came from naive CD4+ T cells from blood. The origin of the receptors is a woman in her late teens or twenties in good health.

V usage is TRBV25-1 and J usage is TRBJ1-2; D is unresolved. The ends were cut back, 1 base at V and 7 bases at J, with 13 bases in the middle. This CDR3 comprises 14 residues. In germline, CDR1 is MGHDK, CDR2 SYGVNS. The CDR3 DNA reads TGTGCCAGCAGTGAATCGGGAGGCTTGGGTGGCTACACCTTC. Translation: CASSESGGLGGYTF.

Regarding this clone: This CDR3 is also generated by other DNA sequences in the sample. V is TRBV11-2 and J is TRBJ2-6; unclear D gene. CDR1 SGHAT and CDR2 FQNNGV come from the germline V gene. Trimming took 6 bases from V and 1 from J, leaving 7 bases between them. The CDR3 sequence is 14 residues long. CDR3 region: CASSRSSGANVLTF. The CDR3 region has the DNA TGTGCCAGCAGTCGGAGTTCTGGGGCCAACGTCCTGACTTTC.

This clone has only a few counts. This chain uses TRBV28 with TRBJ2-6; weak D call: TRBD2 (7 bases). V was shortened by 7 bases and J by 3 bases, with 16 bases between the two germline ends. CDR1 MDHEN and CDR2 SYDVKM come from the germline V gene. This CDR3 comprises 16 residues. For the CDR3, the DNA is TGTGCCAGCAACCCCGGGGGGCCTATTGGGGCCAACGTCCTGACTTTC. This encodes CASNPGGPIGANVLTF.

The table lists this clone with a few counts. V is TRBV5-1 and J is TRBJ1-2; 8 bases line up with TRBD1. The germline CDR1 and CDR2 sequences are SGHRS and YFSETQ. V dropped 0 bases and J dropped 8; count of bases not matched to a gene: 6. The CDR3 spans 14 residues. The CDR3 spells CASSLGTGNGGYTF. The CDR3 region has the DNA TGCGCCAGCAGCTTGGGGACAGGGAATGGAGGCTACACCTTC. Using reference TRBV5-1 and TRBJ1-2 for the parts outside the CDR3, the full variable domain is KAGVTQTPRYLIKTRGQQVTLSCSPISGHRSVSWYQQTPGQGLQFLFEYFSETQRNKGNFPGRFSGRQFSNSRSEMNVSTLELGDSALYLCASSLGTGNGGYTFGSGTRLTVV.

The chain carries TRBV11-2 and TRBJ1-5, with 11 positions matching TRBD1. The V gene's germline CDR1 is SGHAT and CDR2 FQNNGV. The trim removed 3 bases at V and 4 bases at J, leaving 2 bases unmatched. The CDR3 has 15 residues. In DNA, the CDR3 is TGTGCCAGCAGCTTTGGACAGGGGGCGAATCAGCCCCAGCATTTT. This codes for CASSFGQGANQPQHF.

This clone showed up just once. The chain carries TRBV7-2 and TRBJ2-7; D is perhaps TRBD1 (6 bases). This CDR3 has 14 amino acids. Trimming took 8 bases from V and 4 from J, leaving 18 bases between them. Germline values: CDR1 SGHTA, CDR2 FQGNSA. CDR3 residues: CASASQEGGYEQYF. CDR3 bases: TGTGCCAGCGCCTCCCAGGAAGGGGGTTACGAGCAGTACTTC.

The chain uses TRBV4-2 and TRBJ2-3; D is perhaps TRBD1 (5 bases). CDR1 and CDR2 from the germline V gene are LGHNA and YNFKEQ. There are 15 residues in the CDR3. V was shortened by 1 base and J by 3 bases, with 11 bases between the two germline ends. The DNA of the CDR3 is TGTGCCAGCAGCCAAGTTTTTTCAGGGACAGATACGCAGTATTTT. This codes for CASSQVFSGTDTQYF.

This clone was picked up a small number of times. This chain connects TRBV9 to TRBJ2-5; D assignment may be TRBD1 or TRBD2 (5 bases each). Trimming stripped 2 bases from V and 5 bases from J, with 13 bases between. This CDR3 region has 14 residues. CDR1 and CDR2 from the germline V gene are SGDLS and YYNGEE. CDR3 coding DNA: TGTGCCAGCAGCGTGGGACCAGTTCGTGAGACCCAGTACTTC. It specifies CASSVGPVRETQYF.

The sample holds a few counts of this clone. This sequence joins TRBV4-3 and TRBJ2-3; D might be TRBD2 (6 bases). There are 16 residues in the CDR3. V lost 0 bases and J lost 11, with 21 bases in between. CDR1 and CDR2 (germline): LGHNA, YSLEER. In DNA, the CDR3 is TGCGCCAGCAGCCAAGATTGGTTCGCGGGACCCGAAAGGCAGTATTTT. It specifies CASSQDWFAGPERQYF.

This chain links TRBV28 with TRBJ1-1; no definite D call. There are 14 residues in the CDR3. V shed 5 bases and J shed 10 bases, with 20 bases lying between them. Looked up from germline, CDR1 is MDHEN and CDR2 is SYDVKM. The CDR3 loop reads CASSPSLPSPSAFF. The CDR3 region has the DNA TGTGCCAGCAGTCCCAGCCTTCCCAGTCCTTCAGCTTTCTTT. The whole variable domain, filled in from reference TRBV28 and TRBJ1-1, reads DVKVTQSSRYLVKRTGEKVFLECVQDMDHENMFWYRQDPGLGLRLIYFSYDVKMKEKGDIPEGYSVSREKKERFSLILESASTNQTSMYLCASSPSLPSPSAFFGQGTRLTVV.

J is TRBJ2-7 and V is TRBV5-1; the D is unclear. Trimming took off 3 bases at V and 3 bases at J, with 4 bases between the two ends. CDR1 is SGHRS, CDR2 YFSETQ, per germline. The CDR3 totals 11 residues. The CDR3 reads CASSYGYEQYF. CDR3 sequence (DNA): TGCGCCAGCAGCTATGGCTACGAGCAGTACTTC.

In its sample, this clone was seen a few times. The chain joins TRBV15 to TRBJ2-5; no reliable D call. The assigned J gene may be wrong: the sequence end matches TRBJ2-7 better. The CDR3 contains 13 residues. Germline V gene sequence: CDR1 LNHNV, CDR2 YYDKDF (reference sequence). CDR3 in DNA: TGTGCCACCAGCAGAGATCCGACCTACGAGCAGTACTTC. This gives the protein CATSRDPTYEQYF.

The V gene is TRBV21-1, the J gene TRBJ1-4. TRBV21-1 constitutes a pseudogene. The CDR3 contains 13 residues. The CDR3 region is CASSSRENEKLFF. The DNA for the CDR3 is TGTGCCAGCAGCTCCCGGGAGAATGAAAAACTGTTTTTT.

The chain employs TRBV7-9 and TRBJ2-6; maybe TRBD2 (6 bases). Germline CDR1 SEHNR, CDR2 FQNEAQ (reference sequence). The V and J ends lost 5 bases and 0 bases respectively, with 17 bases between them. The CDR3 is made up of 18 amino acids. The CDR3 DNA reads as TGTGCCAGCAGCCTCGGGGGAGCCTTGGCCTCTGGGGCCAACGTCCTGACTTTC. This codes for CASSLGGALASGANVLTF.

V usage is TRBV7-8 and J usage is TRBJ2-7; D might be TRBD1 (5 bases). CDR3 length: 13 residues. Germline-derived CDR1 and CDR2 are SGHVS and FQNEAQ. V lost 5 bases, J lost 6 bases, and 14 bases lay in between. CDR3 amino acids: CASSKGFLSEQYF. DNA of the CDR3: TGTGCCAGCAGCAAGGGGTTTTTGAGCGAGCAGTACTTC.

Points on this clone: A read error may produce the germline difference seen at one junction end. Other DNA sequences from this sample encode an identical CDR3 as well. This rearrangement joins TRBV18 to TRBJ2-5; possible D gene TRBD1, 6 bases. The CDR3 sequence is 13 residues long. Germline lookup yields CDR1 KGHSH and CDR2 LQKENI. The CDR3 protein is CASSRDIQETQYF. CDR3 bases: TGTGCCAGTTCACGGGACATCCAAGAGACCCAGTACTTC.

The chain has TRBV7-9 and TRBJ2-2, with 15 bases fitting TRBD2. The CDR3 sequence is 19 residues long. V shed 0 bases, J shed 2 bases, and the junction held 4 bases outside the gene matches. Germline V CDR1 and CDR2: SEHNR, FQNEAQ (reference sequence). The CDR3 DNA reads TGTGCCAGCAGCTTAGCGCCGGGACTAGCGGGAGGCAACACCGGGGAGCTGTTTTTT. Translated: CASSLAPGLAGGNTGELFF.

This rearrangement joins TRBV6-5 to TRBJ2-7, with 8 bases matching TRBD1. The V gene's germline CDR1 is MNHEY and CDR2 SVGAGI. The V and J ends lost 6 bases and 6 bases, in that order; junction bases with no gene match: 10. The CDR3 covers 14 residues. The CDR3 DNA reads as TGTGCCAGCAGCAAGGGACAGGTCGTAGGCGAGCAGTACTTC. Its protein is CASSKGQVVGEQYF.

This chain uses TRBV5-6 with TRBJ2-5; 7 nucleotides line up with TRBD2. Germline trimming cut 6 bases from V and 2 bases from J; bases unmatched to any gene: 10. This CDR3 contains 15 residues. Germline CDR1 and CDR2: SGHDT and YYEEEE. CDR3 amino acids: CASTRISGFQETQYF. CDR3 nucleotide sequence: TGTGCCAGCACCAGGATTAGCGGGTTTCAAGAGACCCAGTACTTC.

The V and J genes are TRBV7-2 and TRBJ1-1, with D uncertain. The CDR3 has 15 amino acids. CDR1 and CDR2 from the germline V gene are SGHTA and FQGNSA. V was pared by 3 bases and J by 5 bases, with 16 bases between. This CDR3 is CASSFRGVLPTEAFF. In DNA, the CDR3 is TGTGCCAGCAGCTTTCGGGGAGTACTCCCAACTGAAGCTTTCTTT.

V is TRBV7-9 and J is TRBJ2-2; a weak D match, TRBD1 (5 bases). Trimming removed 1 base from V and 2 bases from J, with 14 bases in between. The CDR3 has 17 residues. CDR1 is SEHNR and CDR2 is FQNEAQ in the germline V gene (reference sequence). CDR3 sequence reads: CASSLVFRTLNTGELFF. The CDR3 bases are TGTGCCAGCAGCTTAGTTTTTAGGACACTAAACACCGGGGAGCTGTTTTTT.

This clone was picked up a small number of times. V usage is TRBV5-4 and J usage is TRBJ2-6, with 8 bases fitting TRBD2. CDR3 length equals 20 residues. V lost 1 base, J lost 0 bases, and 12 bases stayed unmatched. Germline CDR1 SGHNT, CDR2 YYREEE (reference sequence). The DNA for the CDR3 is TGTGCCAGCAGCTTGCCAGCGGGGGCCTCGGGGAGCTCTGGGGCCAACGTCCTGACTTTC. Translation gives CASSLPAGASGSSGANVLTF.

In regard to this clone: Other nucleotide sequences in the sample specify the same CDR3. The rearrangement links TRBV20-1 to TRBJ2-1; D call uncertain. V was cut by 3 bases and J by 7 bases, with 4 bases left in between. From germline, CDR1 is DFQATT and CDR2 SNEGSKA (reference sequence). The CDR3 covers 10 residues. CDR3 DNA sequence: TGCAGTGCTAGGGAGAATGAGCAGTTCTTC. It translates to CSARENEQFF.

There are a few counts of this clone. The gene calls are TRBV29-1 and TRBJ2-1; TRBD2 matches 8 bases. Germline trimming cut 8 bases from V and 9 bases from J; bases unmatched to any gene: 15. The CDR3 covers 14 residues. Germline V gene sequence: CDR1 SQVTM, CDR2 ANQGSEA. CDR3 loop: CSLKAGVSGGEQFF. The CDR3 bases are TGCAGCTTAAAAGCGGGAGTCTCTGGGGGTGAGCAGTTCTTC.

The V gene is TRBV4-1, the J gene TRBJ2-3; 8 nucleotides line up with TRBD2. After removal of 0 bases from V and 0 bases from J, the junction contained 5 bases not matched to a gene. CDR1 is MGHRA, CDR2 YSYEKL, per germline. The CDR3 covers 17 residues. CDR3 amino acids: CASSQDTGLASTDTQYF. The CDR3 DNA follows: TGCGCCAGCAGCCAAGATACTGGACTAGCTAGCACAGATACGCAGTATTTT.

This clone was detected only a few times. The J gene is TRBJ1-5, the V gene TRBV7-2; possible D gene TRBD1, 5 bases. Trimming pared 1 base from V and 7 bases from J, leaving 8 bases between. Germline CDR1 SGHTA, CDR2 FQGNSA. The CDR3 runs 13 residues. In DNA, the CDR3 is TGTGCCAGCAGCTTAGACAGGTCACAGCCCCAGCATTTT. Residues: CASSLDRSQPQHF.

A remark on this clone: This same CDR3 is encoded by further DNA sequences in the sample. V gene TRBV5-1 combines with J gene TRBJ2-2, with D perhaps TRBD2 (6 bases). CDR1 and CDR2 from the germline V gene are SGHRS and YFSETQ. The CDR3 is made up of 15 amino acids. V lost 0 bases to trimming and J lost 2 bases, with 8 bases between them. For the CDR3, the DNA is TGCGCCAGCAGCTTGGGAGGACTAAACACCGGGGAGCTGTTTTTT. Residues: CASSLGGLNTGELFF.

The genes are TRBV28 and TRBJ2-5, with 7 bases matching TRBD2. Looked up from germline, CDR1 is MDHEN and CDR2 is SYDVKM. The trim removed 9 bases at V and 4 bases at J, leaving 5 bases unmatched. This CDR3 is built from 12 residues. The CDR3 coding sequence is TGTGCCAGTGGACTAGTGCTAGAGACCCAGTACTTC. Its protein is CASGLVLETQYF. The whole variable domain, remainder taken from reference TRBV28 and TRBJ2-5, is DVKVTQSSRYLVKRTGEKVFLECVQDMDHENMFWYRQDPGLGLRLIYFSYDVKMKEKGDIPEGYSVSREKKERFSLILESASTNQTSMYLCASGLVLETQYFGPGTRLLVL.

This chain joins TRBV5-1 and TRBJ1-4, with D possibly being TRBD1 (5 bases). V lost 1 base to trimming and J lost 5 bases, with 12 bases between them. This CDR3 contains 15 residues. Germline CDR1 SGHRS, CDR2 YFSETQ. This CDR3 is CASSLFPGLNEKLFF. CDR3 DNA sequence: TGCGCCAGCAGCTTGTTTCCGGGACTGAATGAAAAACTGTTTTTT.

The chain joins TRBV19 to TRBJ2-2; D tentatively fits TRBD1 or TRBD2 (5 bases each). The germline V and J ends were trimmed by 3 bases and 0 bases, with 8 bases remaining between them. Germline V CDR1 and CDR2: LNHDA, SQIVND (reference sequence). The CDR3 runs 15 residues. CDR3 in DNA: TGTGCCAGTAGTATTGGGGGAGCGAACACCGGGGAGCTGTTTTTT. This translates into CASSIGGANTGELFF.